A selection of T cell receptor beta chains follows, all from one sample in a study of blood T cells in healthy people across ages. TCRdb called the 5' RACE reads again in MiXCR, with one record for every CDR3 protein. In the table there are over a million distinct CDR3 sequences, roughly 45% of which are singletons. The material sequenced was blood. The receptors shown here come from a woman in her late teens or twenties in good health. Both conserved end residues are part of each CDR3. Each record gives: D gene, J gene, V gene, clone size, CDR3 protein, CDR3 DNA. A D gene is named only where the DNA matches it firmly. The size field is filled for only some rows; it gives once, few, many or a size class.

>TRBD1|TRBJ1-6|TRBV4-1|once
CASRPDRDRVSSPLHF
TGCGCCAGCAGACCTGACCGGGACAGGGTTAGTTCACCCCTCCACTTT
>TRBD2|TRBJ2-3|TRBV2|.
CASRGSGLAGFGTDTQYF
TGTGCCAGCAGGGGAAGCGGACTAGCGGGTTTCGGCACAGATACGCAGTATTTT
>TRBD1|TRBJ1-2|TRBV18|.
CANSPDRDGYTF
TGTGCCAACTCACCGGACAGGGATGGCTACACCTTC
>.|TRBJ1-1|TRBV16|.
CASSPSGKLRTEAFF
TGTGCCAGCAGCCCCTCGGGAAAACTAAGGACTGAAGCTTTCTTT
>.|TRBJ1-2|TRBV30|.
CAWSFASNYGYTF
TGTGCCTGGAGTTTCGCTAGCAACTATGGCTACACCTTC
>TRBD1|TRBJ2-4|TRBV20-1|.
CSASLRTGEDIQYF
TGCAGTGCTAGTTTGCGGACAGGGGAAGACATTCAGTACTTC
>.|TRBJ2-4|TRBV10-3|few
CAISESLIAKNIQYF
TGTGCCATCAGTGAGTCGTTAATAGCCAAAAACATTCAGTACTTC
>TRBD2|TRBJ2-1|TRBV6-1|few
CASKPSGSDEQFF
TGTGCCAGCAAACCGAGCGGGAGCGATGAGCAGTTCTTC
>.|TRBJ2-4|TRBV20-1|few
CSARETGSQYF
TGCAGTGCTAGAGAGACCGGGAGTCAGTACTTC
>.|TRBJ2-5|TRBV30|.
CAWLRAGQETQYF
TGTGCCTGGCTAAGGGCTGGGCAAGAGACCCAGTACTTC
>TRBD2|TRBJ2-7|TRBV6-2/TRBV6-3|.
CASVNPGLVVEQYF
TGTGCCAGCGTCAACCCGGGACTAGTGGTCGAGCAGTACTTC
>TRBD1|TRBJ2-7|TRBV2|.
CASSGTGARPLSYEQYF
TGTGCCAGCAGTGGGACAGGGGCGCGTCCCCTGTCCTACGAGCAGTACTTC
>TRBD1|TRBJ2-1|TRBV7-3|.
CASNLRGGQGTEQFF
TGTGCCAGCAACTTAAGAGGGGGACAGGGAACTGAGCAGTTCTTC
>.|TRBJ2-1|TRBV4-1|few
CASSQEDLANEQFF
TGCGCCAGCAGCCAAGAAGACCTGGCAAATGAGCAGTTCTTC
>TRBD1|TRBJ2-3|TRBV10-3|few
CAISDIWTGDGHEGMDTQYF
TGTGCCATCAGTGATATCTGGACAGGGGATGGTCACGAAGGAATGGATACGCAGTATTTT
>.|TRBJ2-3|TRBV29-1|few
CSGGEPTDTQYF
TGCAGCGGCGGGGAGCCCACAGATACGCAGTATTTT
>TRBD2|TRBJ2-7|TRBV3-1|few
CASSQSGRADEQYF
TGTGCCAGCAGCCAAAGCGGGAGGGCCGACGAGCAGTACTTC
>TRBD1|TRBJ1-1|TRBV20-1|.
CSSGQGAVDAFF
TGCAGTTCCGGACAGGGCGCGGTAGACGCTTTCTTT
>TRBD2|TRBJ2-1|TRBV5-1|few
CASSLALAGDDNNEQFF
TGCGCCAGCAGCTTGGCTCTAGCGGGGGACGATAACAATGAGCAGTTCTTC
>TRBD2|TRBJ2-5|TRBV7-2|few
CASSLGALAGETQYF
TGTGCCAGCAGCTTAGGGGCACTAGCGGGAGAGACCCAGTACTTC
>TRBD2|TRBJ2-5|TRBV4-1|.
CASSQEGLAGVFSKETQYF
TGCGCCAGCAGCCAAGAGGGACTAGCGGGAGTCTTTTCAAAAGAGACCCAGTACTTC
>TRBD1|TRBJ2-3|TRBV6-1|few
CASSDRGSDTQYF
TGTGCCAGCTCGGACAGGGGATCAGATACGCAGTATTTT
>.|TRBJ1-1|TRBV20-1|few
CSAGVGERTEAFF
TGCAGTGCTGGGGTGGGGGAGCGGACTGAAGCTTTCTTT
>TRBD2|TRBJ2-1|TRBV15|.
CATSPTSGGGYNEQFF
TGTGCCACCAGTCCGACTAGCGGGGGGGGCTACAATGAGCAGTTCTTC
>.|TRBJ2-3|TRBV5-6|.
CVSSPGPGSDTQYF
TGTGTCAGCAGCCCGGGACCCGGCTCGGATACGCAGTATTTT
>TRBD1|TRBJ2-3|TRBV9|few
CASNDRDGDTQYF
TGTGCCAGCAACGACAGGGACGGAGATACGCAGTATTTT
>.|TRBJ1-5|TRBV13|.
CASSSGPGSNQPQHF
TGTGCCAGCAGCTCCGGGCCTGGGAGCAATCAGCCCCAGCATTTT
>.|TRBJ1-2|TRBV29-1|.
CSVLDGLGGYTF
TGCAGCGTCCTCGACGGGCTCGGGGGCTACACCTTC
>.|TRBJ2-1|TRBV7-2|.
CASKPGLSYNERYF
TGTGCCAGCAAACCGGGACTTTCCTACAATGAGCGGTACTTC
>.|TRBJ2-6|TRBV12-3/TRBV12-4|.
CASSRAPLAVLTF
TGTGCCAGCAGCCGCGCCCCCCTCGCCGTCCTGACTTTC
>.|TRBJ2-1|TRBV5-5|few
CASSLGAAVYNEQFF
TGTGCCAGCAGCTTGGGGGCTGCGGTATACAATGAGCAGTTCTTC
>.|TRBJ2-7|TRBV12-3/TRBV12-4|.
CASSLMRGGSYEQYF
TGTGCCAGCAGCCTCATGAGGGGGGGCTCCTACGAGCAGTACTTC
>TRBD1|TRBJ1-6|TRBV6-1|.
CASPGVDRGRNSPLHF
TGTGCCAGCCCAGGGGTCGACAGGGGGCGAAATTCACCCCTCCACTTT
>TRBD1|TRBJ1-2|TRBV9|once
CASSVGGTGIEKLFGYTF
TGTGCCAGCAGCGTAGGTGGGACAGGGATAGAGAAGCTATTTGGCTACACCTTC
>.|TRBJ2-7|TRBV29-1|few
CSVQFQGYEQYF
TGCAGCGTTCAGTTCCAGGGCTACGAGCAGTACTTC
>.|TRBJ2-5|TRBV18|few
CASSLGQPLETQYF
TGTGCCAGCTCACTGGGGCAGCCATTAGAGACCCAGTACTTC
>.|TRBJ1-3|TRBV7-6|.
CASTDRPTSGNTIYF
TGTGCCAGCACCGACCGACCGACCTCTGGAAACACCATATATTTT
>TRBD2|TRBJ2-1|TRBV2|few
CASDRRLAGGDEQFF
TGTGCCAGCGACCGACGACTAGCGGGGGGGGATGAGCAGTTCTTC
>TRBD1|TRBJ2-1|TRBV29-1|.
CSAPTQGAGETQFF
TGCAGCGCTCCAACCCAGGGGGCAGGAGAGACCCAGTTCTTC
>.|TRBJ2-4|TRBV6-5|.
CASSSISGTVMKGKNIQYF
TGTGCCAGCAGTTCCATTTCGGGCACTGTGATGAAGGGCAAAAACATTCAGTACTTC
>TRBD2|TRBJ2-7|TRBV25-1|few
CASTEAGLASEQYF
TGTGCCAGCACAGAAGCGGGACTAGCTTCCGAGCAGTACTTC
>TRBD2|TRBJ2-5|TRBV5-5|.
CASSQGLAGVAETPYF
TGTGCCAGCAGCCAGGGACTAGCGGGAGTTGCAGAGACCCCGTACTTC
>TRBD1|TRBJ1-5|TRBV18|.
CASSPQGASQPQHF
TGTGCCAGCTCACCACAGGGGGCCTCTCAGCCCCAGCATTTT
>TRBD2|TRBJ2-3|TRBV12-3/TRBV12-4|.
CASSLVGGSGDTQYF
TGTGCCAGCAGTTTAGTGGGGGGGTCGGGAGATACGCAGTATTTT
>.|TRBJ2-7|TRBV4-1|few
CASSQDRDHPYEQYF
TGCGCCAGCAGCCAAGATCGCGACCATCCCTACGAGCAGTACTTC
>TRBD1|TRBJ2-1|TRBV5-5|.
CASSLDRVGGQFF
TGTGCCAGCAGCCTCGACAGGGTTGGTGGGCAGTTCTTC
>TRBD1|TRBJ2-2|TRBV4-1|few
CASSFSGTGGNTGELFF
TGCGCCAGCAGTTTTTCCGGGACAGGGGGTAACACCGGGGAGCTGTTTTTT
>.|TRBJ2-1|TRBV27|.
CASSLQQGVYNEQFF
TGTGCCAGCAGTTTACAACAGGGAGTATACAATGAGCAGTTCTTC
>.|TRBJ2-3|TRBV6-5|.
CASSYSGASPAHNTQYF
TGTGCCAGCAGTTACTCTGGGGCCTCTCCTGCCCACAATACGCAGTATTTT
>.|TRBJ1-2|TRBV12-3/TRBV12-4|.
CASSSELGLNYGYTF
TGTGCCAGCAGTAGCGAATTAGGGCTTAACTATGGCTACACCTTC
>TRBD2|TRBJ2-2|TRBV20-1|.
CSGADALAGSGTGELFF
TGCAGTGGGGCGGACGCTCTAGCGGGATCGGGCACCGGGGAGCTGTTTTTT
>TRBD2|TRBJ2-7|TRBV7-9|.
CASSPRGGPYEQYF
TGTGCCAGCAGCCCGCGGGGGGGTCCCTACGAGCAGTACTTC
>.|TRBJ1-2|TRBV20-1|few
CSARDTATGYGYTF
TGCAGTGCTAGAGATACAGCTACGGGTTATGGCTACACCTTC
>.|TRBJ2-5|TRBV5-5|few
CASSLWAGGGETQYF
TGTGCCAGCAGCTTGTGGGCAGGGGGAGGAGAGACCCAGTACTTC
>.|TRBJ1-6|TRBV4-1|few
CASSQDSRTGSPLHF
TGCGCCAGCAGCCAAGATTCCCGGACGGGTTCACCCCTCCACTTT
>.|TRBJ2-3|TRBV7-8|.
CASSSQKWADTQYF
TGTGCCAGCAGCTCCCAAAAATGGGCAGATACGCAGTATTTT
>TRBD1|TRBJ1-1|TRBV29-1|.
CSVVSDRGTEAFF
TGCAGCGTTGTGAGTGACAGGGGGACTGAAGCTTTCTTT
>.|TRBJ2-3|TRBV7-9|few
CASSLQASDLTDTQYF
TGTGCCAGCAGCCTCCAGGCTAGCGACCTCACAGATACGCAGTATTTT